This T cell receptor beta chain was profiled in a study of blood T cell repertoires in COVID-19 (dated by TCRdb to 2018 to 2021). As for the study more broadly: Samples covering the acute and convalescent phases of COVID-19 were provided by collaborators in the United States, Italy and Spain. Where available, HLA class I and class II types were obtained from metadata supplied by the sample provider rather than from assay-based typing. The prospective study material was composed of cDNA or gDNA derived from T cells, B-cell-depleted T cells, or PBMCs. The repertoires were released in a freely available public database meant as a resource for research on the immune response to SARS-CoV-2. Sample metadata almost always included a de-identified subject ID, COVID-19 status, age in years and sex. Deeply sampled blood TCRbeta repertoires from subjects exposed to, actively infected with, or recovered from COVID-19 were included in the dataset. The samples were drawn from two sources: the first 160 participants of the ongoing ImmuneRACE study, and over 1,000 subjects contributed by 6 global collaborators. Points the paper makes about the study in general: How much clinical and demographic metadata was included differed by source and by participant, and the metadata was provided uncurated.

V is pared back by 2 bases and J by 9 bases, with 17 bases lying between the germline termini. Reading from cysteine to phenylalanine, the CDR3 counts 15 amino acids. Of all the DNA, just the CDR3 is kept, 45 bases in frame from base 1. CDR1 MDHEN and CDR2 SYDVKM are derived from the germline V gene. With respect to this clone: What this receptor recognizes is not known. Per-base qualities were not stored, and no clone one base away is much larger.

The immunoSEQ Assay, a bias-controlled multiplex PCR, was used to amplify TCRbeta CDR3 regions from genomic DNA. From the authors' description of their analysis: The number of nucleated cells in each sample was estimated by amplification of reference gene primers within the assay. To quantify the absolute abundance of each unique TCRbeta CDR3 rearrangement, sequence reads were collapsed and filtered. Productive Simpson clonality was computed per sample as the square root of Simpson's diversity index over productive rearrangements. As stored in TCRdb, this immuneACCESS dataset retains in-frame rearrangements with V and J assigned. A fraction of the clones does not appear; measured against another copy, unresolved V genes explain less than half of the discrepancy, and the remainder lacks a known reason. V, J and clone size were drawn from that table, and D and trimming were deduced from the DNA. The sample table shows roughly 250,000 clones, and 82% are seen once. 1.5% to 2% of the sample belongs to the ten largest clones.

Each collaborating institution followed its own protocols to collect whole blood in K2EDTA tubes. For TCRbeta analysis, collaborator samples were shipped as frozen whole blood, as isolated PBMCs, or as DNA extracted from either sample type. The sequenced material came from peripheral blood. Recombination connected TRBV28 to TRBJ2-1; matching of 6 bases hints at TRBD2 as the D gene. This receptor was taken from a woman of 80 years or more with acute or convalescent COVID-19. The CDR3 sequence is CASSLPPGRRGEQFF. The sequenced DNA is TGTGCCAGCAGTTTACCCCCCGGGAGACGGGGTGAGCAGTTCTTC.